This entry describes one T cell receptor beta chain. The entry originates in a study of T cell clones after liver transplantation. As for the study in general: TCRbeta sequencing after a pre-transplant mixed lymphocyte reaction identified graft-donor-reactive clones, later tracked in post-transplant blood. Tolerance: complete withdrawal held at least one year, liver enzymes staying within twice normal. Until 12-24 months post-transplant, subjects got standard immunosuppression and no induction. Third-party-reactive TCRbeta sequences from pre-transplant mixed lymphocyte reactions served as antigen-independent comparators.

V lost 4 bases to trimming and J lost 2 bases, with 6 bases between them. This CDR3 spans 14 amino acids. Per the germline V gene, CDR1 is SGHAT and CDR2 is FQNNGV. Repertoires were generated with immunoSEQ multiplex PCR, while TCRdb's copy carries only in-frame clones and drops some. The table shows about 120,000 clones, with 75% to 95% occurring only once. This sequence originates from a human patient who received a liver transplant. These T cells may partly come from the graft donor. The source was CD4+ T cells from blood, collected 12 months after liver transplant. The chain couples TRBV11-2 to TRBJ2-6; unclear D gene. The DNA for the CDR3 is TGTGCCAGCAGCTATAATCCTGGGGCCAACGTCCTGACTTTC. This translates into CASSYNPGANVLTF.